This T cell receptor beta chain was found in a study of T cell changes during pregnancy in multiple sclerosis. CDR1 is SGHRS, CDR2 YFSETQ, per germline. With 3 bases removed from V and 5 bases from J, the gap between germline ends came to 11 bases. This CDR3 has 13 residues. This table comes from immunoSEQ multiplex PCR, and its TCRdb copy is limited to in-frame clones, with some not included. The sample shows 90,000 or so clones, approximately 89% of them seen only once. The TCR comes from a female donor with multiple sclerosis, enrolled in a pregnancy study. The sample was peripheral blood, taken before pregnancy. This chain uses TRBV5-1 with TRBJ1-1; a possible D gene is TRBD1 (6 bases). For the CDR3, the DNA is TGCGCCAGCAGCTACAACAGGGAGACTGAAGCTTTCTTT. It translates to CASSYNRETEAFF.